This TCR beta chain was captured in a study of blood T cell repertoires in COVID-19. Study at large: COVID-19 samples from acute and convalescent phases originated in the United States, Italy and Spain.

Original analysis: Quantification of nucleated cells was approximated via reference gene primer amplification. The repertoire was sequenced with immunoSEQ multiplex PCR; TCRdb's copy has only in-frame clones and lacks some. V, J and clone size reflect that table, while D and trimming were determined from the DNA. The sample consists of approximately 140,000 clones, 87% of them appearing once. The CDR3 totals 15 residues. CDR1 is MNHEY, CDR2 SVGAGI, per germline. V lost 0 bases and J lost 6, with 14 bases in between. The specimen was peripheral blood. J is TRBJ1-2 and V is TRBV6-5; D is perhaps TRBD1 (5 bases). The TCR sequence derives from a woman in her fifties or sixties with active or convalescent COVID-19. CDR3 amino acids: CASSYSIFRANGYTF. The CDR3 DNA sequence: TGTGCCAGCAGTTACTCGATCTTCAGGGCTAATGGCTACACCTTC.